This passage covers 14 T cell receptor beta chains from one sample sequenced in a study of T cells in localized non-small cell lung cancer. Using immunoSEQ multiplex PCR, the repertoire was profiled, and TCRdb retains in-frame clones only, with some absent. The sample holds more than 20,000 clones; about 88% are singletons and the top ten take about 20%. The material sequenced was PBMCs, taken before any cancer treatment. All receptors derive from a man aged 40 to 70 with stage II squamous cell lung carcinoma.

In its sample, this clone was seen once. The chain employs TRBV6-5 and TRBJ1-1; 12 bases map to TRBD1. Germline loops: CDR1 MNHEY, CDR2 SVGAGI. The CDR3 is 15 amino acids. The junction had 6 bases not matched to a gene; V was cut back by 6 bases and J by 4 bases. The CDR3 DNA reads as TGTGCCAGCAGCTGGGGACAGGGGGCGAGCACTGAAGCTTTCTTT. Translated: CASSWGQGASTEAFF.

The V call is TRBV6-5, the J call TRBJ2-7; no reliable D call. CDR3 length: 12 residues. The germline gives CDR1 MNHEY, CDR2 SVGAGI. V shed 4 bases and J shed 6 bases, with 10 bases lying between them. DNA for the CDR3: TGTGCCAGCAGTTCGAGTTCACGCGAGCAGTACTTC. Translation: CASSSSSREQYF.

CDR3 DNA: TGTGCCAGCAGCGTAGAAGGCAGCGCCATGAACACTGAAGCTTTCTTT. Translated, it gives CASSVEGSAMNTEAFF. This chain uses TRBV9 with TRBJ1-1; no clear D. V lost 0 bases and J 0 bases, leaving 12 bases between the germline ends. The CDR3 length is 16 residues. Germline V gives CDR1 SGDLS, CDR2 YYNGEE. The full variable domain, in which reference TRBV9 and TRBJ1-1 provide the parts outside the CDR3, is DSGVTQTPKHLITATGQRVTLRCSPRSGDLSVYWYQQSLDQGLQFLIQYYNGEERAKGNILERFSAQQFPDLHSELNLSSLELGDSALYFCASSVEGSAMNTEAFFGQGTRLTVV.

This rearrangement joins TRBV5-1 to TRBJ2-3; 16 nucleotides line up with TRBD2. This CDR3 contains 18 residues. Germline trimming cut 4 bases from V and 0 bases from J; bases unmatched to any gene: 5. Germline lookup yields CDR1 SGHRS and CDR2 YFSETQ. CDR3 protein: CASSTGTSGGASTDTQYF. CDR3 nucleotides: TGCGCCAGCAGCACCGGGACTAGCGGGGGGGCTAGCACAGATACGCAGTATTTT.

The CDR3 region is CASSNPAALLALTSGEQYF. The CDR3, as DNA: TGTGCCAGCAGTAATCCGGCGGCTCTATTAGCGCTTACGAGCGGCGAGCAGTACTTC. The chain recombines TRBV27 with TRBJ2-7, with TRBD2 as a possible D gene (5 bases). Germline-derived CDR1 and CDR2 are MNHEY and SMNVEV (reference sequence). V lost 5 bases and J lost 6, with 32 bases in between. The CDR3 has 19 residues.

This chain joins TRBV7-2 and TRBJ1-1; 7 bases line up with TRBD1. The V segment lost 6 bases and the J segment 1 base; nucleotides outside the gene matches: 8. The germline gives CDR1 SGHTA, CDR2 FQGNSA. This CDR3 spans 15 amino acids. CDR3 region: CASRRQGQGNTEAFF. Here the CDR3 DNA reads TGTGCCAGCAGAAGACAGGGCCAAGGGAACACTGAAGCTTTCTTT.

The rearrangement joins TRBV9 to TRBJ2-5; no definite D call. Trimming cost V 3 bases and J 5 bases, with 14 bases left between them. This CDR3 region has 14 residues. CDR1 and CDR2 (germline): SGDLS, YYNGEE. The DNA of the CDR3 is TGTGCCAGCAGCGCCTACGGCGGCGAGGAGACCCAGTACTTC. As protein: CASSAYGGEETQYF.

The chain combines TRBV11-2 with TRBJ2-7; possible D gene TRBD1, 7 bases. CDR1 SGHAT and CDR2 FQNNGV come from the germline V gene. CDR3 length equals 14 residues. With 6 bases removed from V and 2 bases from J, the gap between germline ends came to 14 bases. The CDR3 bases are TGTGCCAGCAGTTCTACCAGGGGGGCCTACGAGCAGTACTTC. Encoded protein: CASSSTRGAYEQYF. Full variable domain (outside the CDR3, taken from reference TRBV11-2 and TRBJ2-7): EAGVAQSPRYKIIEKRQSVAFWCNPISGHATLYWYQQILGQGPKLLIQFQNNGVVDDSQLPKDRFSAERLKGVDSTLKIQPAKLEDSAVYLCASSSTRGAYEQYFGPGTRLTVT.

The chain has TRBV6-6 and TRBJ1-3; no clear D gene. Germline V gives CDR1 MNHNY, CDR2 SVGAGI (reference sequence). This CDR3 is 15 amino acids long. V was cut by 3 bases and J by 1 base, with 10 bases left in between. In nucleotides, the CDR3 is TGTGCCAGCAGTTATTTGAAGGCGTCTGGAAACACCATATATTTT. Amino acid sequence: CASSYLKASGNTIYF.

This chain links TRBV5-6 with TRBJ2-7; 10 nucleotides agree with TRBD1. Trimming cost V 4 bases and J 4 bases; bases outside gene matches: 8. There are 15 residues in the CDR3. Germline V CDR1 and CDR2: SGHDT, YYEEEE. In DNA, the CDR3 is TGTGCCAGCAGCCCCCGGGGACAGGGGAGGTACGAGCAGTACTTC. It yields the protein CASSPRGQGRYEQYF.

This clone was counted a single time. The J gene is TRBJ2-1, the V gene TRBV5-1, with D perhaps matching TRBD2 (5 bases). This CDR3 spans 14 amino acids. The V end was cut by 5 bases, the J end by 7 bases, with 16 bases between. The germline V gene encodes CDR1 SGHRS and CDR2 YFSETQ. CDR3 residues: CASRKAETPNEQFF. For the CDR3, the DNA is TGCGCCAGCAGAAAAGCGGAGACCCCTAATGAGCAGTTCTTC.

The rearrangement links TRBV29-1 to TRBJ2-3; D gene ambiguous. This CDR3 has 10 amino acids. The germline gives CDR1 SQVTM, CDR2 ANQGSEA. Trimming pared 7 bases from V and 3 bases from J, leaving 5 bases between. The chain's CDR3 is CSAATDTQYF. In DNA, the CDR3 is TGCAGCGCAGCTACAGATACGCAGTATTTT.

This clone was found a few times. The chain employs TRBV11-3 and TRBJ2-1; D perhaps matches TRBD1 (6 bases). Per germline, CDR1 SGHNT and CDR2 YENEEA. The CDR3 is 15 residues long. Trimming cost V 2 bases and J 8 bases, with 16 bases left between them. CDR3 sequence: CASSLTGYMGDEQFF. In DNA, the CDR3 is TGTGCCAGCAGCTTAACAGGGTACATGGGCGATGAGCAGTTCTTC.

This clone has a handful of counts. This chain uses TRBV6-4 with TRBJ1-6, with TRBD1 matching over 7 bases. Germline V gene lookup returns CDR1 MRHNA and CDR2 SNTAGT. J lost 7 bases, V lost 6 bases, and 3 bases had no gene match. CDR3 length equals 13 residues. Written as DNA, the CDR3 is TGTGCCAGCAGCTGGGACAGCAATTCACCCCTCCACTTT. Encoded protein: CASSWDSNSPLHF.